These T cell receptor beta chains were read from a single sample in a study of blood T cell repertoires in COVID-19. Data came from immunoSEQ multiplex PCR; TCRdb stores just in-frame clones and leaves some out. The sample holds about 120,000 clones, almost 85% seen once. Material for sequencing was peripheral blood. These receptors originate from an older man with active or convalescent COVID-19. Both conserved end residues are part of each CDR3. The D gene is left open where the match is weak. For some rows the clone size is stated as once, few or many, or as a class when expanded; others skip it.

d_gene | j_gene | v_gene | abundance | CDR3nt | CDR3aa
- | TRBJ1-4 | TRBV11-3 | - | TGTGCCAGCCCCTCGTTCTTCCTCTATCATCCCGCTATGAAACTGTTTTTT | CASPSFFLYHPAMKLFF
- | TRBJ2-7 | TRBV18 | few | TGTGCCAGCTCAATACTAGCCTCCTCCTACGAGCAGTACTTC | CASSILASSYEQYF
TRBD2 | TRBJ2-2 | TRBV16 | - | TGTGCCAGCACCCCAGGACTAGCGGCGAACACCGGGGAGCTGTTTTTT | CASTPGLAANTGELFF
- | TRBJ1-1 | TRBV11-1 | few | TGTGCCAGCAGCTTAGCGGGACACGGGACTGAAGCTTTCTTT | CASSLAGHGTEAFF
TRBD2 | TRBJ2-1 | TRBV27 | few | TGTGCCAGCACAACCTCATTCAAACCGGGACTAGCGGGAGTTGGTGAGCAGTTCTTC | CASTTSFKPGLAGVGEQFF
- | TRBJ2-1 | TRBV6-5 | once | TGTGCCAGCTGGGGGCGGGAGCGTTCCTACAATGAGCAGTTCTTC | CASWGRERSYNEQFF
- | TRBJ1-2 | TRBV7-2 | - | TGTGCCAGCAGCGAAACAGGGTTGGTCGGCTACACCTTC | CASSETGLVGYTF
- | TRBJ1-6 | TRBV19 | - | TGTGCCAGTAGTCTGGGGAGGGATTCACCCCTCCACTTT | CASSLGRDSPLHF
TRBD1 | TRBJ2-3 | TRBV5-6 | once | TGTGCCAGCAGCTTGCAGGGGGTGGGTTCCACAGATACGCAGTATTTT | CASSLQGVGSTDTQYF
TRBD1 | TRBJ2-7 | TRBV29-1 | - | TGCAGCGTTGTGGCCGGGACAGGGGTCTCCGAGCAGTACTTC | CSVVAGTGVSEQYF
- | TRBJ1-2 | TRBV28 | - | TGTGCCAGCAGTTTAGCGGCCCGTGAGGGCTACACCTTC | CASSLAAREGYTF
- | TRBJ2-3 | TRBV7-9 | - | TGTGCCAGCAGCTTGTCGATGGGGTCCAGGGCAGATACGCAGTATTTT | CASSLSMGSRADTQYF
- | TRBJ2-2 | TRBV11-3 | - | TGTGCCAGCAGCCCGAGCGTCGGGGAGCTGTTTTTT | CASSPSVGELFF
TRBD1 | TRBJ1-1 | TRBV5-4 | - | TGTGCCAGCTCAGAAGGACAGGCCTACACTGAAGCTTTCTTT | CASSEGQAYTEAFF
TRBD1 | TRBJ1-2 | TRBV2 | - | TGTGCCAGCAGCAACCTCCTACAGGGGTTGGGGGGCTACACCTTC | CASSNLLQGLGGYTF
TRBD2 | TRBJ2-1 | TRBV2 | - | TGTGCCAGCAGTGAGGTGGGACTAGCTTCCAATGAGCAGTTCTTC | CASSEVGLASNEQFF
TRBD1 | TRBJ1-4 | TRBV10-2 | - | TGCGCCAGCAGCGGGACAGCCCCCAATGAAAAACTGTTTTTT | CASSGTAPNEKLFF
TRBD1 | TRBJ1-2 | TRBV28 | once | TGTGCCAGCAGTTTGCGGGCGGACAGGGGCTACACCTTC | CASSLRADRGYTF
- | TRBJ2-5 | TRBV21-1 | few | TGTGCCAGCAGCAAAGCCCGGGGGAAAGACCGGGACAGGGGTGAGACCCAGTACTTC | CASSKARGKDRDRGETQYF
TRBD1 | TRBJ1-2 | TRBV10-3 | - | TGTGCCATCAGTGGGACAGGGCTAGGCTACACCTTC | CAISGTGLGYTF
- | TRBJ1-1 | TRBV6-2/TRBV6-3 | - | TGTGCCAGCAGTTACTCTCGGGCCTGGAGGGCAAAGAACACTGAAGCTTTCTTT | CASSYSRAWRAKNTEAFF
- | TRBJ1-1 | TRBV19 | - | TGTGCCAGTACCCCCCAGAGGGCTGAAGCTTTCTTT | CASTPQRAEAFF
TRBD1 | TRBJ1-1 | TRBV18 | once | TGTGCCAGCTCACCCGGGACAGCGACCACTGAAGCTTTCTTT | CASSPGTATTEAFF
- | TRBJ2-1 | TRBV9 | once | TGTGCCAGCAGCGTAAACCCCCAGGGTAGCAATGAGCAGTTCTTC | CASSVNPQGSNEQFF
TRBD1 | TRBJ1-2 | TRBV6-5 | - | TGTGCCAGCTACAGGGGGGATTTTGGCTACACCTTC | CASYRGDFGYTF
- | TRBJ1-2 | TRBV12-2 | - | TGTGCAAGTCGCTTAGGTCGACAGGGGGCCTATGGCTACACCTTC | CASRLGRQGAYGYTF
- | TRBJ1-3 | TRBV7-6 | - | TGTGCCAGCAGCTTAAGTAGAACTGGAAACACCATATATTTT | CASSLSRTGNTIYF
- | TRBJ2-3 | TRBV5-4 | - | TGTGCCAGCCATGAGAGGTCAGATACGCAGTATTTT | CASHERSDTQYF
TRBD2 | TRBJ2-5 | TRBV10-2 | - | TGCGCCAGCAGCCAAGGGACTATCAAAGAGACCCAGTACTTC | CASSQGTIKETQYF
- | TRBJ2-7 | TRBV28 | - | TGTGCCAGCAGAGCTCCTCCCGGGACTCCGAGCTCCTACGAGCAGTACTTC | CASRAPPGTPSSYEQYF
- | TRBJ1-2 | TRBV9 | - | TGTGCCAGCAGCGTAGCTTCAGGGAACTATGGCTACACCTTC | CASSVASGNYGYTF
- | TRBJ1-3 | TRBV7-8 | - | TGTGCCAGCAGCTTAAGGTCGGGCTCTGGAAACACCATATATTTT | CASSLRSGSGNTIYF
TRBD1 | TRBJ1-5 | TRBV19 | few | TGTGCCAGTAGTCGGACAGGGGGCAATCAGCCCCAGCATTTT | CASSRTGGNQPQHF
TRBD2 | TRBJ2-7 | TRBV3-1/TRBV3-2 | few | TGTGCCAGCAGCCAAGGCGGCCTGGGACTAGCGGGAGGGCACGAGCAGTACTTC | CASSQGGLGLAGGHEQYF
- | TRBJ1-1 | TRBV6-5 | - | TGTGCCAGCAGGGATACAGGGTACACTGAAGCTTTCTTT | CASRDTGYTEAFF
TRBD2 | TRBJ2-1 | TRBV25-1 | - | TGTGCCAGCAGTGGGGACTACCCGAAGGGTGAGCAGTTCTTC | CASSGDYPKGEQFF
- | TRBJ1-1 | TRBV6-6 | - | TGTGCCAGCAGTTGGGGCAGGGGGAACACTGAAGCTTTCTTT | CASSWGRGNTEAFF
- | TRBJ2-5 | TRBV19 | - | TGTGCCAGTAGTATAAGACGGGGGGAGACCCAGTACTTC | CASSIRRGETQYF
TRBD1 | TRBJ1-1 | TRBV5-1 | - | TGCGCCAGCAGCGTCACAGGGGGCACTGAAGCTTTCTTT | CASSVTGGTEAFF
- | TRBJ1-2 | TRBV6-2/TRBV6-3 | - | TGTGCCAGCAGTTTGTCAGGAAAGAACTATGGCTACACCTTC | CASSLSGKNYGYTF
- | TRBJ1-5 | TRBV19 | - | TGTGCCAGTAGGAATTCCGCGGGACCCTTGTATCAGCCCCAGCATTTT | CASRNSAGPLYQPQHF
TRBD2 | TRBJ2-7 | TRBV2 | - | TGTGCCAGCAGTCGAAACCCGACTAGCGGGGGAACCTACGAGCAGTACTTC | CASSRNPTSGGTYEQYF
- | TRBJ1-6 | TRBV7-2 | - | TGTGCCAGCAGCTTAGTAAACAGCAATTCACCCCTCCACTTT | CASSLVNSNSPLHF
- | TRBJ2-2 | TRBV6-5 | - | TGTGCCAGCAGCACAGCACCCGGGGAGCTGTTTTTT | CASSTAPGELFF
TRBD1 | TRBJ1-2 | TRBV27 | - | TGTGCCAGCAGTTTATATGGGGACAGGGGCTATGGCTACACCTTC | CASSLYGDRGYGYTF
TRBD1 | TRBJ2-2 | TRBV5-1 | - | TGCGCCAGCAGCTTGCAGGGACAGGGGACTACCGGGGAGCTGTTTTTT | CASSLQGQGTTGELFF
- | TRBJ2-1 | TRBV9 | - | TGTGCCAGCAGCAGTCAGGGTAGTTCGTACAATGAGCAGTTCTTC | CASSSQGSSYNEQFF
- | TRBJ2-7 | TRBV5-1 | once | TGCGCCAGCAGCTTGTCTCGGGATGTATACGAGCAGTACTTC | CASSLSRDVYEQYF
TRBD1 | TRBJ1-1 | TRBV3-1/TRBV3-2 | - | TGTGCCAGCAGCCTAACAGGGGTTCGCACTGAAGCTTTCTTT | CASSLTGVRTEAFF
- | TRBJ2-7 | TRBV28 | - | TGTGCCAGCAGCGGAGGAGGAATCCACGAGCAGTACTTC | CASSGGGIHEQYF
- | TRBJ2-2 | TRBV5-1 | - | TGCGCCAGCAGCCCCGGGACTCATTACACCGGGGAGCTGTTTTTT | CASSPGTHYTGELFF
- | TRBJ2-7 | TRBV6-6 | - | TGTGCCAGCAGTCGACTAGCCTACGAGCAGTACTTC | CASSRLAYEQYF
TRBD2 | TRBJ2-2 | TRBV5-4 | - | TGTGCCAGCAGGCAAACCGGGGGGGCAAACACCGGGGAGCTGTTTTTT | CASRQTGGANTGELFF
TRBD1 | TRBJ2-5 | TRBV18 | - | TGTGCCAGCTCACTGGGGACAGCCACCCAAGAGACCCAGTACTTC | CASSLGTATQETQYF